Shown below are 26 T cell receptor beta chains from a single sample sequenced in a study of regulatory T cells in long-lasting Graves disease. Arm-PCR of CDR3 regions with iRepertoire HTBI primers generated TCR beta libraries. TCRdb re-derived calls from the multiplex PCR reads in MiXCR, one entry per CDR3 protein. The sample has 700,000 or so distinct CDR3 sequences, about 32% seen once. Time point of the sample: persistent/refractory GD, antithyroid drugs over 5 years with positive TRAb. RNA from PBMCs was the source of the TCR library. Sequenced material: peripheral blood mononuclear cells (PBMCs), taken when the disease was refractory, from a patient treated with antithyroid drugs. The receptors were gathered from a female donor with Graves disease.

This clonotype occurred a few times. The J gene is TRBJ2-5, the V gene TRBV6-1, with TRBD1 matching 8 bases. This CDR3 is built from 15 residues. J gave up 4 bases and V 5 bases, and 9 bases lay outside the gene matches. Germline CDR1 and CDR2: MNHNS and SASEGT. CDR3 amino acids: CASSTQGARRETQYF. The CDR3 nucleotides are TGTGCCAGCAGTACCCAGGGGGCGCGGAGAGAGACCCAGTACTTC.

The chain carries TRBV19 and TRBJ1-2, with D perhaps matching TRBD1 (6 bases). Germline lookup yields CDR1 LNHDA and CDR2 SQIVND (reference sequence). CDR3 size: 14 residues. Trimming stripped 7 bases from V and 8 bases from J, with 20 bases between. CDR3: CASTLPNRDGGYTF. CDR3 DNA sequence: TGTGCCAGTACCCTACCGAACAGGGATGGAGGCTACACCTTC.

Many counts were recorded for this clonotype. This CDR3 reads CASSGLQRDTEAFF. The DNA for the CDR3 is TGTGCCAGCAGTGGGCTCCAGAGGGACACTGAAGCTTTCTTT. The V call is TRBV2, the J call TRBJ1-1, with D hard to call. From germline, CDR1 is SNHLY and CDR2 FYNNEI. The CDR3 length is 14 residues. Trimming shortened V by 4 bases and J by 3 bases, and 12 bases separated the two germline ends.

The rearrangement links TRBV28 to TRBJ1-5; D remains ambiguous. Trimming left V 6 bases short and J 10 bases short, with 7 bases between. Germline V gene lookup returns CDR1 MDHEN and CDR2 SYDVKM. The CDR3 spans 10 residues. The CDR3 nucleotides read TGTGCCAGCAGCCTATCACCCCAGCATTTT. Amino acid sequence: CASSLSPQHF.

This clonotype was found a few times. The genes are TRBV7-2 and TRBJ2-7, with 8 nucleotides matching TRBD1. The germline CDR1 and CDR2 sequences are SGHTA and FQGNSA. Trimming took 4 bases from V and 4 from J; bases not matched to a gene: 9. The CDR3 runs to 15 residues. The CDR3 spells CASSSYRTGPYEQYF. CDR3 nucleotides: TGTGCCAGCAGCTCCTACCGGACAGGGCCATACGAGCAGTACTTC.

The chain employs TRBV6-1 and TRBJ1-2, with D unclear. Trimming removed 3 bases at V and 6 bases at J, with 8 bases between. From germline, CDR1 is MNHNS and CDR2 SASEGT. The CDR3 is 12 residues long. The CDR3 loop is CASSDVGNGYTF. The CDR3 DNA reads TGTGCCAGCAGTGATGTTGGGAATGGCTACACCTTC.

V and J are TRBV19 and TRBJ1-5; 9 positions match TRBD1. J was trimmed by 4 bases and V by 7 bases; bases with no gene match: 5. CDR3 length equals 14 residues. CDR1 LNHDA and CDR2 SQIVND come from the germline V gene (reference sequence). DNA of the CDR3: TGTGCCAGTACCGCGGACAGGGGAAATCAGCCCCAGCATTTT. The encoded protein is CASTADRGNQPQHF.

V and J are TRBV25-1 and TRBJ2-7; D may be TRBD1 or TRBD2 (6 bases each). The V gene's germline CDR1 is MGHDK and CDR2 SYGVNS. V was clipped by 6 bases and J by 8 bases, with 14 bases between them. The CDR3 spans 12 residues. The CDR3 sequence is CASRRDKNQQYF. As DNA, the CDR3 is TGTGCCAGCAGGCGGGACAAGAATCAGCAGTACTTC.

V usage is TRBV15 and J usage is TRBJ1-5; D is unclear. Trimming stripped 0 bases from V and 0 bases from J, with 9 bases between. This CDR3 has 16 amino acids. The germline V gene encodes CDR1 LNHNV and CDR2 YYDKDF (reference sequence). CDR3 in amino acids: CATSRDLSTSNQPQHF. The DNA for the CDR3 is TGTGCCACCAGCAGAGATCTCAGCACTAGCAATCAGCCCCAGCATTTT.

This chain joins TRBV7-6 and TRBJ1-1, with unresolved D. Trimming left V 8 bases short and J 2 bases short, with 21 bases between. CDR1 SGHVS and CDR2 FNYEAQ come from the germline V gene. This CDR3 contains 16 residues. CDR3 bases: TGTGCCAGCCTCCCGGTGGGTATGGGTCTTAACACTGAAGCTTTCTTT. Protein: CASLPVGMGLNTEAFF. Full variable domain (remainder filled in from reference TRBV7-6 and TRBJ1-1): GAGVSQSPRYKVTKRGQDVALRCDPISGHVSLYWYRQALGQGPEFLTYFNYEAQQDKSGLPNDRFSAERPEGSISTLTIQRTEQRDSAMYRCASLPVGMGLNTEAFFGQGTRLTVV.

The chain has TRBV10-3 and TRBJ1-2; perhaps TRBD1 as D (6 bases). Germline CDR1 is ENHRY and CDR2 is SYGVKD. The CDR3 has 14 amino acids. Trimming shortened V by 10 bases and J by 7 bases, and 22 bases separated the two germline ends. CDR3 loop: CATTVGQLIGGYTF. The CDR3 DNA follows: TGTGCCACGACAGTCGGACAGCTGATTGGTGGCTACACCTTC.

Note on this clonotype: At one boundary the junction diverges from the germline segment, which might be a read error. Here the CDR3 DNA reads TGCACCAGCAGCCCTCGGAAGGGCGGTAGGATGAACACTGAAGCTTTCTTT. It codes for CTSSPRKGGRMNTEAFF. V and J are TRBV5-1 and TRBJ1-1; unclear D gene. Germline CDR1 and CDR2: SGHRS and YFSETQ. CDR3 size: 17 residues. Full variable domain (remainder filled in from reference TRBV5-1 and TRBJ1-1): KAGVTQTPRYLIKTRGQQVTLSCSPISGHRSVSWYQQTPGQGLQFLFEYFSETQRNKGNFPGRFSGRQFSNSRSEMNVSTLELGDSALYLCTSSPRKGGRMNTEAFFGQGTRLTVV.

Only a few counts were recorded for this clonotype. The chain carries TRBV6-2 or TRBV6-3 and TRBJ2-4; 7 bases line up with TRBD1. In germline, CDR1 is MNHEY, CDR2 SVGEGT. This CDR3 region has 18 residues. After removal of 7 bases from V and 0 bases from J, the junction contained 15 bases not matched to a gene. DNA of the CDR3: TGTGCCAGCACCGATCGCCCGGGACAGCGGCTAGCCAAAAACATTCAGTACTTC. Translated: CASTDRPGQRLAKNIQYF.

V and J are TRBV7-9 and TRBJ1-5; D not certain. Germline CDR1 is SEHNR and CDR2 is FQNEAQ (reference sequence). Trimming took off 5 bases at V and 7 bases at J, with 9 bases between the two ends. The CDR3 contains 12 residues. The DNA of the CDR3 is TGTGCCAGCAGCCAGGCGTCGCAGCCCCAGCATTTT. It translates to CASSQASQPQHF.

This clonotype showed up just a few times. The chain is built from TRBV6-2 or TRBV6-3 and TRBJ2-7; 7 bases align to TRBD1. Trimming cost V 4 bases and J 7 bases; bases outside gene matches: 13. The CDR3 contains 15 residues. CDR1 and CDR2 (germline): MNHEY, SVGEGT. CDR3 region: CASSSTGPPTKEQYF. The CDR3 DNA is TGTGCCAGCAGTTCGACAGGGCCCCCTACGAAGGAGCAGTACTTC.

This chain joins TRBV3-1 and TRBJ1-2; D might be TRBD1 (6 bases). Trimming took off 0 bases at V and 6 bases at J, with 14 bases between the two ends. Germline assignment: CDR1 LGHDT and CDR2 YNNKEL (reference sequence). CDR3 size: 15 residues. The CDR3 DNA follows: TGTGCCAGCAGCCAAGATCCGGGGGGGCTGGATGGCTACACCTTC. Residues: CASSQDPGGLDGYTF.

CDR3 region: CASSFTDRSYEQYF. The CDR3 bases are TGCGCCAGCAGCTTCACGGACCGGTCCTACGAGCAGTACTTC. The J gene is TRBJ2-7, the V gene TRBV5-1; no clear D. CDR3 length: 14 amino acids. V lost 2 bases and J 1 base, leaving 10 bases between the germline ends. Germline V gives CDR1 SGHRS, CDR2 YFSETQ.

This clonotype came up a few times. The J gene is TRBJ1-5, the V gene TRBV12-3 or TRBV12-4; D is undetermined. CDR3 length equals 14 residues. Deletions cut 6 bases from V and 1 base from J, with 10 bases between. CDR3 in DNA: TGTGCCAGCAGCCCGGTTGAAAGCAATCAGCCCCAGCATTTT. Its protein is CASSPVESNQPQHF.

This clonotype was seen many times. The V gene is TRBV12-3 or TRBV12-4, the J gene TRBJ1-5, with 8 nucleotides matching TRBD1. The J segment lost 5 bases and the V segment lost 7 bases, leaving 4 bases of the junction unmatched. The CDR3 spans 13 residues. The CDR3 nucleotides are TGTGCCAGCAATACGGACAGGGATCAGCCCCAGCATTTT. It codes for CASNTDRDQPQHF.

The V call is TRBV19, the J call TRBJ1-2; 10 bases align to TRBD1. Germline CDR1 and CDR2: LNHDA and SQIVND (reference sequence). Unmatched junction bases numbered 4, after V lost 1 base and J lost 5 bases. The CDR3 extends over 15 amino acids. CDR3 loop: CASSIGDRGLYGYTF. CDR3 DNA: TGTGCCAGTAGTATAGGAGACAGGGGGCTTTATGGCTACACCTTC.

This clonotype has a count of ten or more. The chain joins TRBV28 to TRBJ1-1, with a weak D call TRBD1 (6 bases). Germline V gene sequence: CDR1 MDHEN, CDR2 SYDVKM. V gave up 4 bases and J gave up 0 bases, with 15 bases separating them. This CDR3 is built from 16 residues. The CDR3 coding sequence is TGTGCCAGCAGTTCGCTCACCCAGGGGCTGAACACTGAAGCTTTCTTT. The encoded protein is CASSSLTQGLNTEAFF.

This clonotype was detected a few times. The rearrangement links TRBV28 to TRBJ1-1; TRBD1 is a possible D gene (5 bases). CDR3 length: 12 residues. CDR1 and CDR2 (germline): MDHEN, SYDVKM. Trimming cost V 6 bases and J 5 bases, with 10 bases left between them. As DNA, the CDR3 is TGTGCCAGCAGACAGGCTGGAACTGAAGCTTTCTTT. Translated: CASRQAGTEAFF.

The genes are TRBV15 and TRBJ2-5, with D perhaps given as TRBD1 or TRBD2 (6 bases each). Germline-derived CDR1 and CDR2 are LNHNV and YYDKDF (reference sequence). This CDR3 comprises 13 residues. V was pared by 5 bases and J by 5 bases, with 12 bases between. The CDR3 sequence is CATSFRGPETQYF. CDR3 sequence (DNA): TGTGCCACCAGCTTCCGGGGGCCGGAGACCCAGTACTTC.

The chain recombines TRBV12-3 or TRBV12-4 with TRBJ2-6; no reliable D call. The CDR3 has 16 residues. V dropped 4 bases and J dropped 0 bases, with 10 bases sitting between them. CDR3 nucleotides: TGTGCCAGCAGTTCGATTGTCGGCTCTGGGGCCAACGTCCTGACTTTC. Protein product: CASSSIVGSGANVLTF.

The genes are TRBV6-5 and TRBJ1-5, with no clear D. CDR1 is MNHEY, CDR2 SVGAGI, per germline. The CDR3 loop spans 14 amino acids. Trimming removed 4 bases at V and 1 base at J, with 8 bases between. The CDR3 DNA sequence: TGTGCCAGCAGTTGGGGTAGAAGCAATCAGCCCCAGCATTTT. The encoded protein is CASSWGRSNQPQHF.

The genes are TRBV6-4 and TRBJ1-1; D is possibly TRBD1 (5 bases). Germline loops: CDR1 MRHNA, CDR2 SNTAGT. The length of the CDR3 is 14 residues. The V gene lost 6 bases and the J gene lost 3 bases, with 14 bases spanning the gap. CDR3 protein: CASRSQGFYTEAFF. The CDR3 DNA sequence: TGTGCCAGCAGGAGTCAGGGATTTTACACTGAAGCTTTCTTT.